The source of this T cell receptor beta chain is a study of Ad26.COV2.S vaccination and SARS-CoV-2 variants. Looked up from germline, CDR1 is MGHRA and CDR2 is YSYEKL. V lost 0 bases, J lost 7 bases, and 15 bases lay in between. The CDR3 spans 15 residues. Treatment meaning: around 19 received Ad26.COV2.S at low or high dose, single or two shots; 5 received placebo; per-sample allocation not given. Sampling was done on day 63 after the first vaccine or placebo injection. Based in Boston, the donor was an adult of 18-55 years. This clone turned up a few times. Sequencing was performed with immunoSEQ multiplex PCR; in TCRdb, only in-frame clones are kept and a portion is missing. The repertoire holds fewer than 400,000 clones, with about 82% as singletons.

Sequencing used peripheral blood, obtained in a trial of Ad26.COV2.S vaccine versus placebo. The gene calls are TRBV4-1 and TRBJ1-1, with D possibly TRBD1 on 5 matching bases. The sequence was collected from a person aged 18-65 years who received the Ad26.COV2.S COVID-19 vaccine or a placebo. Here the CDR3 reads CASSQEPREGVEAFF. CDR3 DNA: TGCGCCAGCAGCCAAGAACCGAGGGAAGGGGTTGAAGCTTTCTTT.